This paragraph reports one T cell receptor beta chain. These data are taken from a study of technical replicates of blood from several donors. The CDR3 totals 20 residues. The ends lost 3 bases at V and 1 base at J; junction bases unmatched: 18. From germline, CDR1 is SGHVS and CDR2 FNYEAQ. The assay was immunoSEQ multiplex PCR, and TCRdb's table has in-frame clones only and misses some. Found here are about 67,000 clones, 95% to 98% of them singletons; the top ten hold roughly 0.17%. The clonotype originates from a human donor in good health. Sequencing used T cells isolated from PBMCs. J is TRBJ1-1 and V is TRBV7-6; 9 bases are shared with TRBD1. Here the CDR3 reads CASSLSRDRAPILPNTEAFF. The CDR3 DNA sequence: TGTGCCAGCAGCTTGTCTCGGGACAGGGCCCCGATTTTACCGAACACTGAAGCTTTCTTT. Full variable domain (outside the CDR3, taken from reference TRBV7-6 and TRBJ1-1): GAGVSQSPRYKVTKRGQDVALRCDPISGHVSLYWYRQALGQGPEFLTYFNYEAQQDKSGLPNDRFSAERPEGSISTLTIQRTEQRDSAMYRCASSLSRDRAPILPNTEAFFGQGTRLTVV.